The rows below give T cell receptor beta chains drawn from one sample of a study of blood T cell repertoires in COVID-19. Sequenced by immunoSEQ multiplex PCR; TCRdb stores in-frame clones only, minus some. The sample gives 95,000 to 110,000 clones, approximately 85% of which show up once; 4% to 6% is in the top ten. The sequencing input was peripheral blood. Receptors were obtained from a man between 60 and 75 years old with acute or convalescent COVID-19. Each CDR3 is given without its conserved first and last residue. Fields, in order: V gene, D gene, J gene, CDR3 protein. D genes are given only for firm matches.

v_call: TRBV27; d_call: TRBD1; j_call: TRBJ1-5; cdr3_aa: ASSFYGTGGNQPQH
v_call: TRBV7-9; d_call: NA; j_call: TRBJ1-1; cdr3_aa: ASSLAGDTMNTEAF
v_call: TRBV7-3; d_call: TRBD1; j_call: TRBJ2-5; cdr3_aa: ASSSTGGETQY
v_call: TRBV6-2/TRBV6-3; d_call: TRBD2; j_call: TRBJ2-7; cdr3_aa: ASSYESGSLYEQY
v_call: TRBV9; d_call: NA; j_call: TRBJ2-2; cdr3_aa: ASSVIQNTGELF
v_call: TRBV7-3; d_call: NA; j_call: TRBJ1-1; cdr3_aa: ASSLTSSDSTLEAF
v_call: TRBV4-3; d_call: TRBD1; j_call: TRBJ2-2; cdr3_aa: ASSQVGTGRAGELF
v_call: TRBV29-1; d_call: TRBD2; j_call: TRBJ2-3; cdr3_aa: SVDEASGITDTQY
v_call: TRBV7-2; d_call: NA; j_call: TRBJ2-5; cdr3_aa: ASSLAWAIETQY
v_call: TRBV5-1; d_call: NA; j_call: TRBJ1-2; cdr3_aa: ASSARGEGYGYT
v_call: TRBV9; d_call: TRBD2; j_call: TRBJ2-3; cdr3_aa: ASSGLAGGRGDTQY
v_call: TRBV5-6; d_call: NA; j_call: TRBJ1-4; cdr3_aa: ASSEPTGVGEKLF
v_call: TRBV19; d_call: NA; j_call: TRBJ1-1; cdr3_aa: ASSIRAGTEAF
v_call: TRBV5-1; d_call: NA; j_call: TRBJ2-1; cdr3_aa: ASSLDPGSYNEQF